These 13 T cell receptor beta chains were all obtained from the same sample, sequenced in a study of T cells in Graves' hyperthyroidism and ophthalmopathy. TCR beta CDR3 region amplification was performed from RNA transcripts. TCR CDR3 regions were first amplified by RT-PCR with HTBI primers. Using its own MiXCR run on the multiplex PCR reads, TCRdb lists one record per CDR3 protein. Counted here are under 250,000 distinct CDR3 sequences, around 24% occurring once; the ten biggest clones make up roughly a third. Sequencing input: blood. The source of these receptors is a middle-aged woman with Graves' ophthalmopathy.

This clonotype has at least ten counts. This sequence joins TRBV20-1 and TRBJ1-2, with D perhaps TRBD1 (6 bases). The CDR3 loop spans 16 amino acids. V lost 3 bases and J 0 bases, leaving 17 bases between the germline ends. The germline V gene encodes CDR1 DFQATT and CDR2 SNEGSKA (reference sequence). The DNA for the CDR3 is TGCAGTGCTAGCCTCTCCCGAGGGGGAACTAACTATGGCTACACCTTC. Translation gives CSASLSRGGTNYGYTF.

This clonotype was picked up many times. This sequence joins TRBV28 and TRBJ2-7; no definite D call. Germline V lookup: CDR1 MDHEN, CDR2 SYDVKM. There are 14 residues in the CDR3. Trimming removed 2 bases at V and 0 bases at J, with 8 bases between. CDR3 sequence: CASSLSLTSYEQYF. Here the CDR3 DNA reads TGTGCCAGCAGTTTAAGTCTGACCTCCTACGAGCAGTACTTC. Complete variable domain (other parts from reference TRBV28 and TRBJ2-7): DVKVTQSSRYLVKRTGEKVFLECVQDMDHENMFWYRQDPGLGLRLIYFSYDVKMKEKGDIPEGYSVSREKKERFSLILESASTNQTSMYLCASSLSLTSYEQYFGPGTRLTVT.

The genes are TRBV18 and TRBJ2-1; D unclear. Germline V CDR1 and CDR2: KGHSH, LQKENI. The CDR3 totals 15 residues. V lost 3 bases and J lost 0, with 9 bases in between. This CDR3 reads CASSPHADSYNEQFF. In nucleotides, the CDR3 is TGTGCCAGCTCACCCCACGCGGACTCCTACAATGAGCAGTTCTTC.

The CDR3 spells CASSPNIGAGRGEQYF. The CDR3 nucleotides are TGTGCCAGCAGCCCCAACATAGGAGCGGGACGGGGCGAGCAGTACTTC. The chain couples TRBV14 to TRBJ2-7, with TRBD2 identical over 7 bases. Germline V lookup: CDR1 SGHDN, CDR2 FVKESK. The V segment lost 4 bases and the J segment 6 bases; nucleotides outside the gene matches: 15. The CDR3 runs to 16 residues. Variable domain in full (rest from reference TRBV14 and TRBJ2-7): EAGVTQFPSHSVIEKGQTVTLRCDPISGHDNLYWYRRVMGKEIKFLLHFVKESKQDESGMPNNRFLAERTGGTYSTLKVQPAELEDSGVYFCASSPNIGAGRGEQYFGPGTRLTVT.

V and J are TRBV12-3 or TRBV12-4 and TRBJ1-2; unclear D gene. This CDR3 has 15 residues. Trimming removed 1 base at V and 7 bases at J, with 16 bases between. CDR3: CASSLEAGRITGYTF. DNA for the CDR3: TGTGCCAGCAGTTTAGAAGCGGGTAGAATTACTGGCTACACCTTC.

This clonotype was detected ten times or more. The CDR3 DNA reads as TGTGCCATCCGGGATGGCGGGAGAGAAAGCACCGGGGAGCTGTTTTTT. Amino acid sequence: CAIRDGGRESTGELFF. The genes are TRBV10-3 and TRBJ2-2; 7 bases align to TRBD2. Trimming at V came to 8 bases and at J to 4 bases, leaving 13 bases not matched to a gene. The germline V gene has CDR1 ENHRY and CDR2 SYGVKD. The CDR3 runs 16 residues.

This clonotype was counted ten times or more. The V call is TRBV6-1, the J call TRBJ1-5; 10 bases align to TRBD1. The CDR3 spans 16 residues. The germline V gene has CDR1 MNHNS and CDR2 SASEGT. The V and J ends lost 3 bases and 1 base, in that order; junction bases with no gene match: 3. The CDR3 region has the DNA TGTGCCAGCAGTGAGACAGGGGGCCGGAGCAATCAGCCCCAGCATTTT. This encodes CASSETGGRSNQPQHF.

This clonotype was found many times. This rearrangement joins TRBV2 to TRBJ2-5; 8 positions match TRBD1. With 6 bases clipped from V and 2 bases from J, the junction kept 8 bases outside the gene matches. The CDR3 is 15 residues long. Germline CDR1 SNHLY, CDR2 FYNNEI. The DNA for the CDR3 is TGTGCCAGCAGGGGATACCAGGGGGCTCAAGAGACCCAGTACTTC. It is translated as CASRGYQGAQETQYF.

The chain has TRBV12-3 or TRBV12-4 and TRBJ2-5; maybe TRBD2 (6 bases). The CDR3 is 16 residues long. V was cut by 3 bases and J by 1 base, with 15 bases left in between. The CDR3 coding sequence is TGTGCCAGCAGTTTCTCTAAGCGGGTGCTCCAAGAGACCCAGTACTTC. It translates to CASSFSKRVLQETQYF.

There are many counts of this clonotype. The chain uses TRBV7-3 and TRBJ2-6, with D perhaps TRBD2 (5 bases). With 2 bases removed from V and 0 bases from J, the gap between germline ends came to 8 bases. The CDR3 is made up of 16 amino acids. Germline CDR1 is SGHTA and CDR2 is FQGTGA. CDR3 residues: CASSLYGVSGANVLTF. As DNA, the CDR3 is TGTGCCAGCAGCTTATACGGGGTCTCTGGGGCCAACGTCCTGACTTTC. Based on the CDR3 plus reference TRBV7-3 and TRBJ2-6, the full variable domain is GAGVSQTPSNKVTEKGKYVELRCDPISGHTALYWYRQSLGQGPEFLIYFQGTGAADDSGLPNDRFFAVRPEGSVSTLKIQRTERGDSAVYLCASSLYGVSGANVLTFGAGSRLTVL.

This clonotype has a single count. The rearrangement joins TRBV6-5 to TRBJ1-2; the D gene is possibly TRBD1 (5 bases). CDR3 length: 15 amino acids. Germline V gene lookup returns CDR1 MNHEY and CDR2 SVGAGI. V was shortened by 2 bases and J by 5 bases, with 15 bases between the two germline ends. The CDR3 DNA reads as TGTGCCAGCAGTTACGCCTGGCGGGGCCCGTATGGCTACACCTTC. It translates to CASSYAWRGPYGYTF.

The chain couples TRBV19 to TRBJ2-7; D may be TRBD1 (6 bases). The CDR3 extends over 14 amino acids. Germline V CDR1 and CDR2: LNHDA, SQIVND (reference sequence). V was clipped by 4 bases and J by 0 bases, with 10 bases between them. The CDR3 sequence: CASSNTGYSYEQYF. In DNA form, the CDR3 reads TGTGCCAGTAGTAACACAGGGTACTCCTACGAGCAGTACTTC. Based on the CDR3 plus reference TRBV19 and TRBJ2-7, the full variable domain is DGGITQSPKYLFRKEGQNVTLSCEQNLNHDAMYWYRQDPGQGLRLIYYSQIVNDFQKGDIAEGYSVSREKKESFPLTVTSAQKNPTAFYLCASSNTGYSYEQYFGPGTRLTVT.

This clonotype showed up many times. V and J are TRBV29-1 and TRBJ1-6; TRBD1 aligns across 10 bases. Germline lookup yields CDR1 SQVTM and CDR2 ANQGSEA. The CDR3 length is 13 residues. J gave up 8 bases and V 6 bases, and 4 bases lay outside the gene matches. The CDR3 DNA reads TGCAGCGTGAGAGGACAGGGGGATTCACCCCTCCACTTT. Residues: CSVRGQGDSPLHF.